The 18 T cell receptor beta chains below were found in one sample sequenced in a study of blood T cell repertoires in COVID-19. Data came from immunoSEQ multiplex PCR; TCRdb stores just in-frame clones and leaves some out. The profile shows over 100,000 clones, around 88% of them singletons. Sequencing was carried out using peripheral blood. The receptors originated from a man over 45 with acute or convalescent COVID-19.

This chain joins TRBV27 and TRBJ1-2, with 7 bases lining up with TRBD1. J lost 4 bases, V lost 8 bases, and 10 bases had no gene match. The CDR3 consists of 14 residues. Germline loops: CDR1 MNHEY, CDR2 SMNVEV (reference sequence). Here the CDR3 DNA reads TGTGCCAGCTGTCCAAGTTGGGACAGCTATGGCTACACCTTC. Amino acids: CASCPSWDSYGYTF.

The V and J genes are TRBV19 and TRBJ2-3, with 8 bases fitting TRBD2. The CDR3 totals 15 residues. Losses at the gene ends were 5 bases for V and 4 bases for J; bases not matched to a gene: 8. Per the germline V gene, CDR1 is LNHDA and CDR2 is SQIVND (reference sequence). CDR3 bases: TGTGCCAGTAGTCCTCTCGGGGGGGCGGCAGATACGCAGTATTTT. Translation gives CASSPLGGAADTQYF.

V is TRBV4-2 and J is TRBJ2-6, with a weak D call TRBD1 (5 bases). The length of the CDR3 is 15 residues. CDR1 is LGHNA and CDR2 is YNFKEQ in the germline V gene. V was pared by 4 bases and J by 1 base, with 8 bases between. The CDR3 protein is CASSRPGSGANVLTF. The CDR3 DNA is TGTGCCAGCAGCCGCCCAGGGTCTGGGGCCAACGTCCTGACTTTC.

The chain joins TRBV7-2 to TRBJ2-3, with D hard to call. This CDR3 is built from 15 residues. Trimming left V 5 bases short and J 1 base short, with 13 bases between. The germline CDR1 and CDR2 sequences are SGHTA and FQGNSA. This chain's CDR3 is CASSPSGLRTDTQYF. CDR3 DNA: TGTGCCAGCAGCCCCTCTGGGCTCCGCACAGATACGCAGTATTTT.

The chain has TRBV6-2 or TRBV6-3 and TRBJ1-1; D may be TRBD1 (6 bases). The V and J ends lost 0 bases and 6 bases respectively, with 14 bases between them. Germline lookup yields CDR1 MNHEY and CDR2 SVGEGT. The CDR3 runs 15 residues. The DNA for the CDR3 is TGTGCCAGCAGTTACTCGGACAGAACCGCGGCTGAAGCTTTCTTT. Translating it yields CASSYSDRTAAEAFF.

This chain connects TRBV7-2 to TRBJ2-1, with 10 bases aligning to TRBD1. There are 15 residues in the CDR3. The V gene end was trimmed by 3 bases and the J gene end by 9 bases; junction bases not matched to a gene: 8. Looked up from germline, CDR1 is SGHTA and CDR2 is FQGNSA. CDR3 bases: TGTGCCAGCAGCTTCGGGGACAGGGGTTACGTTGAGCAGTTCTTC. Translating gives CASSFGDRGYVEQFF.

The rearrangement uses TRBV27 and TRBJ1-5, with D unresolved. CDR3 length equals 12 residues. Trimming pared 6 bases from V and 5 bases from J, leaving 8 bases between. CDR1 is MNHEY and CDR2 is SMNVEV in the germline V gene (reference sequence). The CDR3 loop reads CASRSGYQPQHF. CDR3 DNA sequence: TGTGCCAGCAGGTCGGGATATCAGCCCCAGCATTTT.

This chain connects TRBV13 to TRBJ2-3; no definite D call. CDR1 and CDR2 from the germline V gene are PRHDT and FYEKMQ (reference sequence). Trimming took 8 bases from V and 0 from J, leaving 12 bases between them. The CDR3 extends over 14 amino acids. In nucleotides, the CDR3 is TGTGCCAGCCTGACTGGGTCTAGCACAGATACGCAGTATTTT. Translating gives CASLTGSSTDTQYF.

This clone has only one observation. This sequence joins TRBV6-6 and TRBJ2-7, with D uncertain. Germline V gene data show CDR1 as MNHNY and CDR2 as SVGAGI (reference sequence). This CDR3 region has 12 residues. Between the trimmed V and J ends, which lost 7 bases and 3 bases, there was a span of 10 bases. CDR3 loop: CASTVDFYEQYF. DNA of the CDR3: TGTGCCAGCACTGTAGACTTCTACGAGCAGTACTTC.

The chain recombines TRBV7-9 with TRBJ2-1, with TRBD2 matching over 11 bases. Trimming at V came to 7 bases and at J to 5 bases, leaving 10 bases not matched to a gene. This CDR3 comprises 16 residues. Germline V gene sequence: CDR1 SEHNR, CDR2 FQNEAQ (reference sequence). The CDR3 reads CASTPDGTSGHNEQFF. As DNA, the CDR3 is TGTGCCAGCACCCCCGATGGGACTAGCGGACACAATGAGCAGTTCTTC.

The chain recombines TRBV4-1 with TRBJ1-1; tentative D call: TRBD1 (6 bases). From germline, CDR1 is MGHRA and CDR2 YSYEKL. This CDR3 is 15 amino acids long. V was shortened by 0 bases and J by 4 bases, with 12 bases between the two germline ends. CDR3 bases: TGCGCCAGCAGCCAAGAGGGGGCGTTGGGCACTGAAGCTTTCTTT. This sequence encodes CASSQEGALGTEAFF.

V usage is TRBV7-9 and J usage is TRBJ2-7, with 9 bases matching TRBD1. V shed 0 bases and J 4 bases; nucleotides not matched to a gene: 7. Germline CDR1 is SEHNR and CDR2 is FQNEAQ (reference sequence). The CDR3 loop spans 16 amino acids. The CDR3 loop is CASSLATGTGKYEQYF. CDR3 coding DNA: TGTGCCAGCAGCTTAGCGACCGGGACAGGGAAGTACGAGCAGTACTTC.

The gene calls are TRBV3-1 (or the pseudogene TRBV3-2) and TRBJ2-1; D is uncertain. V was cut by 0 bases and J by 10 bases, with 13 bases left in between. Germline V gives CDR1 LGHDT, CDR2 YNNKEL (reference sequence). This CDR3 region has 14 residues. CDR3 sequence: CASSQEYAVREQFF. The CDR3 DNA sequence: TGTGCCAGCAGCCAAGAGTATGCCGTACGGGAGCAGTTCTTC.

This clone was counted once. This chain joins TRBV27 and TRBJ2-7; D not resolved. From germline, CDR1 is MNHEY and CDR2 SMNVEV (reference sequence). V lost 3 bases and J 4 bases, leaving 4 bases between the germline ends. The CDR3 covers 11 residues. The CDR3 protein is CASSLRYEQYF. Here the CDR3 DNA reads TGTGCCAGCAGTTTGAGGTACGAGCAGTACTTC.

The chain recombines TRBV7-8 with TRBJ2-7; 10 bases fit TRBD2. The trim removed 5 bases at V and 5 bases at J, leaving 18 bases unmatched. The CDR3 length is 18 residues. Germline V gene data show CDR1 as SGHVS and CDR2 as FQNEAQ. CDR3 nucleotides: TGTGCCAGCAGCCCCTTTTCAGCGGGGGGGACCAGAAGCCACGAGCAGTACTTC. Translation: CASSPFSAGGTRSHEQYF. The whole variable domain, remainder taken from reference TRBV7-8 and TRBJ2-7, is GAGVSQSPRYKVAKRGQDVALRCDPISGHVSLFWYQQALGQGPEFLTYFQNEAQLDKSGLPSDRFFAERPEGSVSTLKIQRTQQEDSAVYLCASSPFSAGGTRSHEQYFGPGTRLTVT.

The rearrangement links TRBV6-5 to TRBJ1-2; D perhaps matches TRBD1 (5 bases). CDR3 length: 16 amino acids. Trimming cost V 2 bases and J 0 bases, with 13 bases left between them. Germline CDR1 and CDR2: MNHEY and SVGAGI. The CDR3 protein is CASSYGGRQPNYGYTF. The CDR3 DNA reads as TGTGCCAGCAGTTACGGGGGGAGGCAACCTAACTATGGCTACACCTTC.

This clone was recorded once. The chain carries TRBV5-1 and TRBJ1-2, with unresolved D. CDR3 length: 14 residues. V gave up 0 bases and J gave up 5 bases, with 11 bases separating them. The V gene's germline CDR1 is SGHRS and CDR2 YFSETQ. The chain's CDR3 is CASSLGVGVYGYTF. The CDR3 nucleotides read TGCGCCAGCAGCTTGGGAGTGGGCGTTTATGGCTACACCTTC.

The chain employs TRBV5-1 and TRBJ2-1; 7 nucleotides line up with TRBD1. From germline, CDR1 is SGHRS and CDR2 YFSETQ. The CDR3 loop spans 15 amino acids. V dropped 0 bases and J dropped 4; count of bases not matched to a gene: 4. CDR3 DNA: TGCGCCAGCAGCTTGGAACAGGGGACGTACAATGAGCAGTTCTTC. Amino acid sequence: CASSLEQGTYNEQFF.